This TCR beta chain was identified during a study of cytomegalovirus exposure and HLA in healthy donors. Sequenced by immunoSEQ multiplex PCR; TCRdb stores in-frame clones only, minus some. The data show hundreds of thousands of clones, approximately 90% seen once. V lost 6 bases and J 0 bases, leaving 15 bases between the germline ends. The CDR3 runs 16 residues. Germline loops: CDR1 KGHSH, CDR2 LQKENI. This sequence originates from a woman between 18 and 29 years old in good health and CMV-seronegative. This chain uses TRBV18 with TRBJ2-1, with D tentatively TRBD2 (5 bases). The sequencing input was PBMCs. CDR3 loop: CASSPLGIPSYNEQFF. DNA of the CDR3: TGTGCCAGCTCCCCTCTCGGGATCCCCTCCTACAATGAGCAGTTCTTC. Full variable domain (remainder filled in from reference TRBV18 and TRBJ2-1): NAGVMQNPRHLVRRRGQEARLRCSPMKGHSHVYWYRQLPEEGLKFMVYLQKENIIDESGMPKERFSAEFPKEGPSILRIQQVVRGDSAAYFCASSPLGIPSYNEQFFGPGTRLTVL.